This T cell receptor beta chain was retrieved from a study of shared clonotypes between healthy human individuals. Study-level information: Donors had three CD4 naive, three CD4 memory, two CD8 naive and one CD8 memory plate apiece.

Germline assignment: CDR1 LNHDA and CDR2 SQIVND (reference sequence). The CDR3 covers 17 residues. The junction had 9 bases not matched to a gene; V was cut back by 4 bases and J by 0 bases. All participating donors were Caucasian adults from Nashville, Tennessee. Study findings and constraints: Clonotypes shared by all four sorted-subset donors had higher generation probabilities than non-shared clonotypes.

A remark on this clone: What it binds is not known.

Authors' methods: For the immunoSEQ data, sequences were junction-only without quality scores, so filtering differed. TCRdb's copy holds only in-frame clones and misses some; the assay was immunoSEQ multiplex PCR. V and J calls and clone size come straight from that table; D and trimming were deduced from the DNA. The sample has 2,100,000 or so clones, approximately 96% seen once. This clonotype was obtained from a man younger than 35 in good health. Sequencing used naive CD4+ T cells sorted from blood. Documented subset: CD45RA+ positively selected. The genes are TRBV19 and TRBJ2-7; 10 nucleotides agree with TRBD2. The CDR3 sequence is CASSTSSGGTSSYEQYF. The CDR3 coding sequence is TGTGCCAGTAGTACGTCTAGCGGGGGCACTAGCTCCTACGAGCAGTACTTC.